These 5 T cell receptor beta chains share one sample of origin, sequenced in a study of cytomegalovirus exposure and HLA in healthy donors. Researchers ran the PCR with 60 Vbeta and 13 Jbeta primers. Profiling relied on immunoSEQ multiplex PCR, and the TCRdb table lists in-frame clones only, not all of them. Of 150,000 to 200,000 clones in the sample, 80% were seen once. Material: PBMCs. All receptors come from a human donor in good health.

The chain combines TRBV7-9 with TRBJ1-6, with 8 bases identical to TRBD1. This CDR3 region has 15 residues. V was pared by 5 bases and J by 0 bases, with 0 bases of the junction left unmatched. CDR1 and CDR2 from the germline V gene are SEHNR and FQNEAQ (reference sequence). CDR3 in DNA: TGTGCCAGCAGCGGACAGGGCTCCTATAATTCACCCCTCCACTTT. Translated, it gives CASSGQGSYNSPLHF.

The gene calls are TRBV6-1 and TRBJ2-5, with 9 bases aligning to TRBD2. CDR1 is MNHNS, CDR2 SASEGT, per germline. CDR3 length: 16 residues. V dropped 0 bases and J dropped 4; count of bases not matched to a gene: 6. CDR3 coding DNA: TGTGCCAGCAGTGAAGCGGCGGGACTAGCAAGAGAGACCCAGTACTTC. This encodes CASSEAAGLARETQYF.

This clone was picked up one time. The chain's CDR3 is CSVERDTNTGELFF. The CDR3 DNA reads TGCAGCGTGGAACGGGACACCAACACCGGGGAGCTGTTTTTT. The chain carries TRBV29-1 and TRBJ2-2; D may be TRBD1 (6 bases). Germline-derived CDR1 and CDR2 are SQVTM and ANQGSEA. V lost 6 bases and J lost 2, with 13 bases in between. The CDR3 contains 14 residues.

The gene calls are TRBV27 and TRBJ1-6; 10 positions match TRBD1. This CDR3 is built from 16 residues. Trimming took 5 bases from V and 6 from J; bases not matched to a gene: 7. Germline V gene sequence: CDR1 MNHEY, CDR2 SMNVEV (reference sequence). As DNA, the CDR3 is TGTGCCAGCAGTAAACTGACAGGGGGCCTTAATTCACCCCTCCACTTT. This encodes CASSKLTGGLNSPLHF.

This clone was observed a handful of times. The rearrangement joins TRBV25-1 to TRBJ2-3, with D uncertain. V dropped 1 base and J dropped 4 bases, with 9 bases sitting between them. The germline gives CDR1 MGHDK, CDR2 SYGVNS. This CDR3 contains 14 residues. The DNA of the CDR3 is TGTGCCAGCAGTGAATTTCGACTGCCAGATACGCAGTATTTT. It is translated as CASSEFRLPDTQYF.